This entry lists 15 T cell receptor beta chains sequenced from one sample in a study of T-cell memory formation after mild COVID-19. MiXCR, applied by TCRdb to the 5' RACE reads, yields one record per CDR3 protein. The sample consists of 150,000 to 200,000 distinct CDR3 sequences, about 14% of them appearing once. The sequencing input was PBMCs or a T cell subset sorted from them (not recorded which). The receptors stem from an adult woman who had mild COVID-19 (a few samples of this study predate the infection). Cell type and time point are not known.

The V and J genes are TRBV9 and TRBJ2-3; D call uncertain. Germline V gene lookup returns CDR1 SGDLS and CDR2 YYNGEE. V was trimmed by 4 bases and J by 2 bases, leaving 11 bases between them. This CDR3 has 14 residues. CDR3: CASSSIGSTDTQYF. Written as DNA, the CDR3 is TGTGCCAGCAGCTCCATCGGCTCCACAGATACGCAGTATTTT.

The chain carries TRBV2 and TRBJ2-7; the D is unclear. The length of the CDR3 is 13 residues. V dropped 8 bases and J dropped 2 bases, with 13 bases sitting between them. Looked up from germline, CDR1 is SNHLY and CDR2 is FYNNEI. The CDR3 coding sequence is TGTGCCAGCGAGGAGAGTGGCACCTACGAGCAGTACTTC. Translated: CASEESGTYEQYF.

The rearrangement uses TRBV20-1 and TRBJ1-1; weak D call: TRBD1 (6 bases). The germline gives CDR1 DFQATT, CDR2 SNEGSKA (reference sequence). The length of the CDR3 is 12 residues. The germline V and J ends were trimmed by 0 bases and 10 bases, with 12 bases remaining between them. The DNA of the CDR3 is TGCAGTGCTAGAGATGGGGGGGCGATAGCTTTCTTT. Translation: CSARDGGAIAFF.

This clonotype was found a few times. The V and J genes are TRBV20-1 and TRBJ2-7; 11 positions agree with TRBD2. This CDR3 has 13 residues. V lost 6 bases to trimming and J lost 3 bases; unmatched junction nucleotides: 4. Germline CDR1 DFQATT, CDR2 SNEGSKA (reference sequence). The CDR3 nucleotides read TGCAGTGCGCGGACTAGCGGGCTCTACGAGCAGTACTTC. Translation: CSARTSGLYEQYF.

This clonotype occurred a few times. The chain uses TRBV28 and TRBJ1-5; D call uncertain. Germline V gene data show CDR1 as MDHEN and CDR2 as SYDVKM. This CDR3 contains 16 residues. V lost 7 bases to trimming and J lost 0 bases, with 16 bases between them. CDR3 coding DNA: TGTGCCAGCACCCAAGTGGGCGTCTATAGCAATCAGCCCCAGCATTTT. It encodes CASTQVGVYSNQPQHF. Supplemented by reference TRBV28 and TRBJ1-5, the full variable domain reads DVKVTQSSRYLVKRTGEKVFLECVQDMDHENMFWYRQDPGLGLRLIYFSYDVKMKEKGDIPEGYSVSREKKERFSLILESASTNQTSMYLCASTQVGVYSNQPQHFGDGTRLSIL.

This clonotype was recorded a few times. V and J are TRBV20-1 and TRBJ2-1, with D possibly TRBD2 on 6 matching bases. V shed 3 bases and J shed 4 bases, with 16 bases lying between them. The CDR3 is 15 amino acids. Per germline, CDR1 DFQATT and CDR2 SNEGSKA (reference sequence). The CDR3: CSARDREDEYNEQFF. The CDR3 DNA sequence: TGCAGTGCTAGGGATAGGGAGGACGAATACAATGAGCAGTTCTTC.

The chain links TRBV20-1 to TRBJ2-1; D is uncertain. The germline V gene has CDR1 DFQATT and CDR2 SNEGSKA (reference sequence). The length of the CDR3 is 12 residues. The V and J ends lost 7 bases and 10 bases respectively, with 17 bases between them. The CDR3 bases are TGCAGTGGTAAGAGATTGGGCAAGGAGCAGTTCTTC. It translates to CSGKRLGKEQFF.

J is TRBJ1-1 and V is TRBV3-1; possibly TRBD1 for D (5 bases). The CDR3 extends over 11 amino acids. CDR1 and CDR2 from the germline V gene are LGHDT and YNNKEL (reference sequence). V was pared by 7 bases and J by 4 bases, with 7 bases between. The CDR3 DNA follows: TGTGCCAGCATTGGGGGCACTGAAGCTTTCTTT. Its translation: CASIGGTEAFF.

The rearrangement uses TRBV12-3 or TRBV12-4 and TRBJ2-3; 9 positions agree with TRBD2. This CDR3 has 16 residues. The J segment lost 2 bases and the V segment lost 5 bases, leaving 8 bases of the junction unmatched. The DNA of the CDR3 is TGTGCCAGCAGTGCCCTTAGCGGGGGAATCACAGATACGCAGTATTTT. Translation gives CASSALSGGITDTQYF.

This clonotype has just a few counts. This sequence joins TRBV20-1 and TRBJ2-7, with D perhaps TRBD1 or TRBD2 (5 bases each). The germline V gene encodes CDR1 DFQATT and CDR2 SNEGSKA (reference sequence). CDR3 length: 13 amino acids. Between the trimmed V and J ends, which lost 0 bases and 1 base, there was a span of 7 bases. CDR3 loop: CSAREGRSYEQYF. DNA of the CDR3: TGCAGTGCTAGAGAGGGACGGTCCTACGAGCAGTACTTC.

This clonotype was observed a few times. The chain is built from TRBV12-3 or TRBV12-4 and TRBJ1-1, with TRBD1 matching over 7 bases. The CDR3 extends over 13 amino acids. The V and J ends lost 5 bases and 6 bases, in that order; junction bases with no gene match: 6. The chain's CDR3 is CASSTGAEPEAFF. The CDR3 coding sequence is TGTGCCAGCAGTACAGGGGCCGAGCCTGAAGCTTTCTTT.

This clonotype was picked up one time. The germline gene is not matched at one end of the junction; a read error may be the cause. This chain links TRBV25-1 with TRBJ2-4; 7 bases line up with TRBD1. Germline-derived CDR1 and CDR2 are MGHDK and SYGVNS. CDR3 size: 15 residues. The CDR3 DNA is TGTGACAGCAGTGGCCGCCTGGGACAGAAAAACATTCAGTACTTC. Its translation: CDSSGRLGQKNIQYF.

This sequence joins TRBV12-3 or TRBV12-4 and TRBJ2-1; the match to TRBD2 covers 10 bases. V gave up 5 bases and J gave up 0 bases; unmatched junction bases: 13. The CDR3 totals 19 residues. This chain's CDR3 is CASSLRYRTSGHSYNEQFF. The CDR3 nucleotides read TGTGCCAGCAGTCTCCGATATAGGACTAGCGGCCACTCCTACAATGAGCAGTTCTTC.

The chain has TRBV7-9 and TRBJ2-3, with D unclear. Trimming stripped 11 bases from V and 9 bases from J, with 18 bases between. This CDR3 has 12 amino acids. The germline V gene has CDR1 SEHNR and CDR2 FQNEAQ (reference sequence). For the CDR3, the DNA is TGTGCCGTAGGGCGGATCAACTCGACGCAGTATTTT. Protein product: CAVGRINSTQYF.

The chain recombines TRBV21-1 with TRBJ1-2; the tabulated D call, TRBD1, remains unverified against the DNA. TRBV21-1 is described as a pseudogene. The CDR3 consists of 16 residues. The DNA of the CDR3 is TGTGCCAGCAGCTCTACAGGACACTCCGAGGACGGTGGCTACACCTTC. Translation: CASSSTGHSEDGGYTF.